This T cell receptor beta chain was obtained from a study of shared clonotypes between healthy human individuals. Germline CDR1 is SGHVS and CDR2 is FQNEAQ. With 2 bases clipped from V and 7 bases from J, the junction kept 6 bases outside the gene matches. The CDR3 has 15 amino acids. This table comes from immunoSEQ multiplex PCR, and its TCRdb copy is limited to in-frame clones, with some not included. The table lists 490,000 or so clones, roughly 78% of them singletons. Genomic DNA of unsorted samples came from 90 million or so PBMCs. Sample: PBMCs. This TCR derives from a woman aged 40 to 50 in good health. Some clones in this sample may be carry-over from other donors' samples. The chain is built from TRBV7-8 and TRBJ1-5; 9 bases align to TRBD1. The CDR3 nucleotides read TGTGCCAGCAGCTTACTACAGGGGGCGAGGCAGCCCCAGCATTTT. Translation: CASSLLQGARQPQHF. The whole variable domain, filled in from reference TRBV7-8 and TRBJ1-5, reads GAGVSQSPRYKVAKRGQDVALRCDPISGHVSLFWYQQALGQGPEFLTYFQNEAQLDKSGLPSDRFFAERPEGSVSTLKIQRTQQEDSAVYLCASSLLQGARQPQHFGDGTRLSIL.